The next 32 T cell receptor beta chains were all read from a single sample in a study of STAT5B mutations in CD4+ large granular lymphocyte leukemia. Repertoires were generated with immunoSEQ multiplex PCR, while TCRdb's copy carries only in-frame clones and drops some. The sample consists of 48,000 or so clones, 70% of them appearing once. The material sequenced was CD4+ T cells from blood buffy coats. These receptors were taken from a human donor in good health.

This clone was counted a few times. This chain uses TRBV10-3 with TRBJ2-3, with D possibly being TRBD1 or TRBD2 (5 bases each). This CDR3 has 11 residues. V lost 11 bases, J lost 6 bases, and 12 bases lay in between. Per the germline V gene, CDR1 is ENHRY and CDR2 is SYGVKD. CDR3 region: CASWGGDTQYF. CDR3 bases: TGTGCCTCTTGGGGCGGGGATACGCAGTATTTT.

The rearrangement uses TRBV5-5 and TRBJ1-2, with 8 bases lining up with TRBD1. J lost 3 bases, V lost 4 bases, and 2 bases had no gene match. The CDR3 length is 13 residues. CDR1 and CDR2 from the germline V gene are SGHKS and YYEKEE (reference sequence). The CDR3 bases are TGTGCCAGCAGCAAGGGACAGGACTATGGCTACACCTTC. This gives the protein CASSKGQDYGYTF. Filled out from reference TRBV5-5 and TRBJ1-2, the complete variable domain reads DAGVTQSPTHLIKTRGQQVTLRCSPISGHKSVSWYQQVLGQGPQFIFQYYEKEERGRGNFPDRFSARQFPNYSSELNVNALLLGDSALYLCASSKGQDYGYTFGSGTRLTVV.

The chain is built from TRBV5-6 and TRBJ2-1; D unresolved. V lost 4 bases to trimming and J lost 9 bases, with 11 bases between them. This CDR3 region has 12 residues. CDR1 SGHDT and CDR2 YYEEEE come from the germline V gene. CDR3 loop: CASSGVLGEQFF. CDR3 DNA sequence: TGTGCCAGCAGCGGAGTTTTGGGTGAGCAGTTCTTC.

The J gene is TRBJ1-4, the V gene TRBV7-2; 10 bases agree with TRBD1. The CDR3 is made up of 17 amino acids. Germline CDR1 reads SGHTA; CDR2 reads FQGNSA. V was clipped by 2 bases and J by 5 bases; unmatched bases: 8. CDR3 nucleotides: TGTGCCAGCAGCTTATCCGGACAGGGGGTTTGGAATGAAAAACTGTTTTTT. Protein product: CASSLSGQGVWNEKLFF.

This clone showed up just a few times. The gene calls are TRBV30 and TRBJ2-5; D remains unclear. Trimming left V 0 bases short and J 3 bases short, with 11 bases between. CDR3 length: 14 residues. Germline V gene lookup returns CDR1 GTSNPN and CDR2 SVGIG (reference sequence). This CDR3 is CAWSVPWAKETQYF. The CDR3 region has the DNA TGTGCCTGGAGTGTACCGTGGGCCAAAGAGACCCAGTACTTC.

This chain links TRBV5-1 with TRBJ1-1; TRBD1 aligns across 7 bases. Looked up from germline, CDR1 is SGHRS and CDR2 is YFSETQ. After removal of 5 bases from V and 0 bases from J, the junction contained 4 bases not matched to a gene. The CDR3 is made up of 14 amino acids. The CDR3 coding sequence is TGCGCCAGCAGTTGGACAGGAATGAACACTGAAGCTTTCTTT. Translating it yields CASSWTGMNTEAFF.

The CDR3 DNA reads as TGTGCCAGCAGTTCGGGAACAGTCGCCTACGAGCAGTACGTC. Its protein is CASSSGTVAYEQYV. This chain uses TRBV28 with TRBJ2-7; weak D call: TRBD2 (5 bases). Germline V gives CDR1 MDHEN, CDR2 SYDVKM. V lost 4 bases to trimming and J lost 2 bases, with 12 bases between them. This CDR3 comprises 14 residues.

This clone was recorded a few times. The chain carries TRBV30 and TRBJ1-5; D is ambiguous. This CDR3 spans 13 amino acids. Germline V gives CDR1 GTSNPN, CDR2 SVGIG (reference sequence). Trimming pared 2 bases from V and 6 bases from J, leaving 11 bases between. In nucleotides, the CDR3 is TGTGCCTGGAGTCTCGGAAAGGGTCAGCCCCAGCATTTT. Its translation is CAWSLGKGQPQHF. Full variable domain (remainder filled in from reference TRBV30 and TRBJ1-5): SQTIHQWPATLVQPVGSPLSLECTVEGTSNPNLYWYRQAAGRGLQLLFYSVGIGQISSEVPQNLSASRPQDRQFILSSKKLLLSDSGFYLCAWSLGKGQPQHFGDGTRLSIL.

This clone was found a few times. The V and J genes are TRBV7-2 and TRBJ1-1, with no clear D. Germline-derived CDR1 and CDR2 are SGHTA and FQGNSA. The CDR3 has 13 amino acids. Between the trimmed V and J ends, which lost 7 bases and 1 base, there was a span of 10 bases. CDR3 nucleotide sequence: TGTGCCAGCACCGCGACACAGAACACTGAAGCTTTCTTT. Residues: CASTATQNTEAFF.

The chain combines TRBV6-6 with TRBJ1-1; the D gene is possibly TRBD1 (6 bases). The CDR3 runs to 14 residues. Trimming left V 8 bases short and J 1 base short, with 14 bases between. CDR1 MNHNY and CDR2 SVGAGI come from the germline V gene (reference sequence). CDR3 in DNA: TGTGCCAGCGGTACAGGGCCCCCGAACACTGAAGCTTTCTTT. Translation: CASGTGPPNTEAFF.

V is TRBV27 and J is TRBJ2-3, with a tentative D call TRBD2 (6 bases). The V gene's germline CDR1 is MNHEY and CDR2 SMNVEV (reference sequence). Trimming removed 2 bases at V and 0 bases at J, with 6 bases between. The CDR3 spans 14 residues. CDR3 DNA: TGTGCCAGCAGTTTAGCGGGGAGCACAGATACGCAGTATTTT. Residues: CASSLAGSTDTQYF.

This chain links TRBV6-1 with TRBJ1-2, with D unclear. This CDR3 has 14 amino acids. Looked up from germline, CDR1 is MNHNS and CDR2 is SASEGT. Trimming shortened V by 3 bases and J by 5 bases, and 13 bases separated the two germline ends. The CDR3 here is CASSESPFLYGYTF. As DNA, the CDR3 is TGTGCCAGCAGTGAGTCCCCATTCCTTTATGGCTACACCTTC.

The rearrangement joins TRBV7-2 to TRBJ1-3, with 9 bases matching TRBD1. With V trimmed by 0 bases and J by 0 bases, 3 bases remained unmatched. The CDR3 has 17 residues. The germline V gene encodes CDR1 SGHTA and CDR2 FQGNSA. CDR3 sequence: CASSLAGTGYSGNTIYF. The CDR3 coding sequence is TGTGCCAGCAGCTTAGCGGGGACAGGGTACTCTGGAAACACCATATATTTT.

The chain joins TRBV10-2 to TRBJ2-7; 8 bases are shared with TRBD1. Germline CDR1 WSHSY, CDR2 SAAADI. Losses at the gene ends were 6 bases for V and 6 bases for J; bases not matched to a gene: 13. CDR3 length: 15 residues. The CDR3 DNA is TGCGCCAGCAGGAGGCAGGGGGCGCAGAGTGGCGAGCAGTACTTC. Translation: CASRRQGAQSGEQYF.

The chain couples TRBV18 to TRBJ2-1; TRBD2 matches 9 bases. V lost 1 base to trimming and J lost 1 base; unmatched junction nucleotides: 2. Germline V gene data show CDR1 as KGHSH and CDR2 as LQKENI. The CDR3 is 16 residues long. CDR3 region: CASSPRGGDSYNEQFF. The CDR3 bases are TGTGCCAGCTCACCACGCGGGGGGGATTCCTACAATGAGCAGTTCTTC.

The chain recombines TRBV2 with TRBJ1-2; D gene unclear. The V gene lost 2 bases and the J gene lost 8 bases, with 15 bases spanning the gap. This CDR3 is built from 14 residues. CDR1 and CDR2 (germline): SNHLY, FYNNEI. The CDR3 sequence is CASSETGVGVGYTF. CDR3 coding DNA: TGTGCCAGCAGTGAAACTGGGGTGGGTGTGGGCTACACCTTC.

The chain employs TRBV5-1 and TRBJ1-1, with 8 bases fitting TRBD1. Trimming cost V 5 bases and J 0 bases; bases outside gene matches: 6. The germline V gene has CDR1 SGHRS and CDR2 YFSETQ. This CDR3 comprises 15 residues. The CDR3, as DNA: TGCGCCAGCAGAAACGGACAGGGAATGAACACTGAAGCTTTCTTT. This encodes CASRNGQGMNTEAFF. The full variable domain, completed using reference TRBV5-1 and TRBJ1-1, is KAGVTQTPRYLIKTRGQQVTLSCSPISGHRSVSWYQQTPGQGLQFLFEYFSETQRNKGNFPGRFSGRQFSNSRSEMNVSTLELGDSALYLCASRNGQGMNTEAFFGQGTRLTVV.

Only a few counts were recorded for this clone. The chain uses TRBV30 and TRBJ1-2; 8 nucleotides align to TRBD1. The CDR3 runs to 14 residues. The V and J ends lost 1 base and 4 bases, in that order; junction bases with no gene match: 5. The germline V gene encodes CDR1 GTSNPN and CDR2 SVGIG (reference sequence). The CDR3 DNA is TGTGCCTGGAGTGCAAGTGGGACAGGCTATGGCTACACCTTC. This gives the protein CAWSASGTGYGYTF.

The sample holds one count of this clone. The rearrangement uses TRBV6-5 and TRBJ2-7, with a tentative D call TRBD1 (6 bases). Trimming shortened V by 5 bases and J by 0 bases, and 14 bases separated the two germline ends. The length of the CDR3 is 15 residues. The germline CDR1 and CDR2 sequences are MNHEY and SVGAGI. The CDR3 DNA sequence: TGTGCCAGCAGTCGAAAACGGGACAACTCCTACGAGCAGTACTTC. Encoded protein: CASSRKRDNSYEQYF.

V gene TRBV7-8 combines with J gene TRBJ1-5; the D gene is possibly TRBD1 (5 bases). Per germline, CDR1 SGHVS and CDR2 FQNEAQ. With 2 bases removed from V and 2 bases from J, the gap between germline ends came to 10 bases. The CDR3 consists of 15 residues. CDR3 amino acids: CASSLNRQGNQPQHF. As DNA, the CDR3 is TGTGCCAGCAGCTTAAACAGGCAGGGCAATCAGCCCCAGCATTTT.

In its sample, this clone was seen a few times. The chain is built from TRBV5-5 and TRBJ1-6; D remains unclear. The CDR3 has 12 amino acids. The germline CDR1 and CDR2 sequences are SGHKS and YYEKEE (reference sequence). V lost 5 bases and J lost 7, with 7 bases in between. The CDR3: CASSWTNSPLHF. In DNA form, the CDR3 reads TGTGCCAGCAGTTGGACCAATTCACCCCTCCACTTT.

The chain is built from TRBV6-6 and TRBJ2-4; D tentatively fits TRBD1 or TRBD2 (7 bases each). CDR3 length: 13 residues. Germline V CDR1 and CDR2: MNHNY, SVGAGI (reference sequence). Trimming took off 7 bases at V and 6 bases at J, with 13 bases between the two ends. CDR3 loop: CASNTGEGNIQYF. The CDR3 DNA follows: TGTGCCAGCAATACAGGGGAGGGAAACATTCAGTACTTC.

This chain joins TRBV28 and TRBJ2-3; tentatively, D is TRBD2 (6 bases). V dropped 4 bases and J dropped 1 base, with 12 bases sitting between them. CDR3 length equals 15 residues. The V gene's germline CDR1 is MDHEN and CDR2 SYDVKM. Here the CDR3 DNA reads TGTGCCAGCAGTTCCAGTAGCGGCCGCACAGATACGCAGTATTTT. The encoded protein is CASSSSSGRTDTQYF.

This chain links TRBV18 with TRBJ2-1; D possibly matches TRBD1 or TRBD2 (5 bases each). CDR1 and CDR2 (germline): KGHSH, LQKENI. Trimming took 0 bases from V and 3 from J, leaving 9 bases between them. The CDR3 is made up of 15 amino acids. DNA for the CDR3: TGTGCCAGCTCACCACCCGGGACCGGCTACAATGAGCAGTTCTTC. Amino acids: CASSPPGTGYNEQFF. Using reference TRBV18 and TRBJ2-1 for the parts outside the CDR3, the full variable domain is NAGVMQNPRHLVRRRGQEARLRCSPMKGHSHVYWYRQLPEEGLKFMVYLQKENIIDESGMPKERFSAEFPKEGPSILRIQQVVRGDSAAYFCASSPPGTGYNEQFFGPGTRLTVL.

The chain is built from TRBV9 and TRBJ2-3, with 8 nucleotides matching TRBD2. V was clipped by 0 bases and J by 7 bases; unmatched bases: 4. The germline V gene has CDR1 SGDLS and CDR2 YYNGEE. This CDR3 comprises 14 residues. As DNA, the CDR3 is TGTGCCAGCAGCGTAGCGGGGGGGCGTAATACGCAGTATTTT. Translated: CASSVAGGRNTQYF. The full variable domain, in which reference TRBV9 and TRBJ2-3 provide the parts outside the CDR3, is DSGVTQTPKHLITATGQRVTLRCSPRSGDLSVYWYQQSLDQGLQFLIQYYNGEERAKGNILERFSAQQFPDLHSELNLSSLELGDSALYFCASSVAGGRNTQYFGPGTRLTVL.

The rearrangement links TRBV11-2 to TRBJ2-2; D gene unclear. Germline lookup yields CDR1 SGHAT and CDR2 FQNNGV. The CDR3 totals 13 residues. The V gene lost 2 bases and the J gene lost 5 bases, with 6 bases spanning the gap. Here the CDR3 reads CASSLKGTGELFF. The CDR3 DNA follows: TGTGCCAGCAGCTTAAAGGGTACCGGGGAGCTGTTTTTT.

This clone was observed a few times. The chain has TRBV9 and TRBJ2-5; TRBD2 matches 9 bases. The CDR3 contains 15 residues. V lost 4 bases, J lost 5 bases, and 9 bases stayed unmatched. Germline V gene lookup returns CDR1 SGDLS and CDR2 YYNGEE. The CDR3 loop is CASSRRTSAAETQYF. The CDR3 DNA is TGTGCCAGCAGCCGACGGACTAGCGCGGCGGAGACCCAGTACTTC.

CDR3 sequence (DNA): TGTGCCAGCAGCGTAGGGGGTGGGGTCGAGCAGTTCTTC. Translation: CASSVGGGVEQFF. V gene TRBV9 combines with J gene TRBJ2-1, with unresolved D. The germline CDR1 and CDR2 sequences are SGDLS and YYNGEE. The CDR3 runs to 13 residues. Trimming stripped 0 bases from V and 10 bases from J, with 11 bases between.

This clone was observed a few times. The CDR3 DNA is TGTGCCAGGGGGAGCACCGGGGAGCTGTTTTTT. As protein: CARGSTGELFF. This chain joins TRBV2 and TRBJ2-2, with a tentative D call TRBD2 (5 bases). CDR3 size: 11 residues. V shed 9 bases and J shed 4 bases, with 6 bases lying between them. Germline CDR1 is SNHLY and CDR2 is FYNNEI.

The V gene is TRBV7-9, the J gene TRBJ2-7; D is perhaps TRBD1 (6 bases). The CDR3 loop spans 14 amino acids. Germline V CDR1 and CDR2: SEHNR, FQNEAQ (reference sequence). V lost 5 bases to trimming and J lost 4 bases, with 15 bases between them. This CDR3 is CASSLGTSNYEQYF. CDR3 nucleotide sequence: TGTGCCAGCAGCCTCGGGACATCTAATTACGAGCAGTACTTC.

V usage is TRBV29-1 and J usage is TRBJ1-1, with D hard to call. This CDR3 has 13 residues. Trimming removed 2 bases from V and 1 base from J, with 8 bases in between. CDR1 is SQVTM, CDR2 ANQGSEA, per germline. CDR3 loop: CSVERQQNTEAFF. The CDR3 DNA sequence: TGCAGCGTTGAACGGCAGCAGAACACTGAAGCTTTCTTT.

In this sample, this clone turned up a few times. J is TRBJ2-1 and V is TRBV28; D remains ambiguous. Trimming shortened V by 6 bases and J by 3 bases, and 3 bases separated the two germline ends. CDR3 length: 11 amino acids. Germline V gene data show CDR1 as MDHEN and CDR2 as SYDVKM. The CDR3 sequence: CASSLYNEQFF. In nucleotides, the CDR3 is TGTGCCAGCAGCCTCTACAATGAGCAGTTCTTC.